Below are 8 T cell receptor beta chains sequenced from a single sample in a study of CXCR3-negative and CXCR3-positive naive CD8 T cells. The study's findings and limits: Comparison of naive cells showed more hydrophobic TRB CDR3s in CXCR3-positive than in CXCR3-negative naive cells.

The method, 5' RACE with UMI labels, was used to prepare the TRB cDNA libraries. TCRdb re-called the 5' RACE reads and gives one entry per CDR3 protein, without DNA. The clone table shows some 120,000 distinct CDR3 sequences, with the ten largest holding about 0.62%. Their antigens are not known. Material for sequencing was naive CXCR3+ CD8+ T cells from blood. Documented subset: CD45RO-CCR7+CD27+CD95- naive CD8+ T cells expressing CXCR3 (TNR3+). The receptors were sampled from a human donor in good health. Some clones in this sample may be carry-over from other donors' samples.

This chain links TRBV28 with TRBJ1-4; TCRdb proposes TRBD1, but this gene call is untestable without DNA. Germline V gives CDR1 MDHEN, CDR2 SYDVKM. There are 16 residues in the CDR3. The chain's CDR3 is CASSLYMMGATEKLFF.

The chain couples TRBV5-1 to TRBJ2-1; TCRdb lists TRBD2, though no DNA is available to test this call. Germline CDR1 SGHRS, CDR2 YFSETQ. The CDR3 is 14 residues long. The chain's CDR3 is CASSFGTGLNEQFF.

The CDR3 loop is CSSSLGEGPEAFF. The chain employs TRBV7-9 and TRBJ1-1. There are 13 residues in the CDR3. Germline V gene data show CDR1 as SEHNR and CDR2 as FQNEAQ (reference sequence).

The chain links TRBV30 to TRBJ1-1; as DNA is missing, the TRBD1 call by TCRdb cannot be tested. Germline assignment: CDR1 GTSNPN and CDR2 SVGIG (reference sequence). The length of the CDR3 is 12 residues. The CDR3: CAWSEGRTEAFF. Drawing the rest from reference TRBV30 and TRBJ1-1, the complete variable domain is SQTIHQWPATLVQPVGSPLSLECTVEGTSNPNLYWYRQAAGRGLQLLFYSVGIGQISSEVPQNLSASRPQDRQFILSSKKLLLSDSGFYLCAWSEGRTEAFFGQGTRLTVV.

The chain uses TRBV15 and TRBJ2-3; TCRdb indicates TRBD1, and absent DNA this call remains unverified. The CDR3 has 15 amino acids. Germline CDR1 and CDR2: LNHNV and YYDKDF (reference sequence). CDR3 sequence: CATSSLTGGFDTQYF.

CDR3 residues: CASSEDTSMVNIQYF. This chain links TRBV6-1 with TRBJ2-4; the TCRdb D gene call, TRBD1, has no DNA to confirm it. The germline V gene encodes CDR1 MNHNS and CDR2 SASEGT. This CDR3 is 15 amino acids long.

The V gene is TRBV6-5, the J gene TRBJ2-3; TCRdb selects TRBD2, and the lack of DNA leaves this call unchecked. CDR1 MNHEY and CDR2 SVGAGI come from the germline V gene. This CDR3 region has 16 residues. CDR3 sequence reads: CASSRLAGEVTDTQYF.

This chain joins TRBV7-9 and TRBJ1-2. Germline loops: CDR1 SEHNR, CDR2 FQNEAQ (reference sequence). The CDR3 extends over 12 amino acids. The CDR3 is CASSSTAGGYTF.